The 3 T cell receptor beta chains below come from one sample, sequenced in a study of graft-versus-host responses after intestinal transplantation. Generated by immunoSEQ multiplex PCR, the TCRdb table keeps only in-frame clones and is missing some. The sample lists about 10,000 clones, 30% to 40% seen once, with over 4.5% in the top ten. Sequenced material: alloreactive CD4+ T cells from a mixed lymphocyte reaction culture, taken before transplantation. Indicated subset: CFSE-low proliferating T cells sorted from roughly six-day pre-transplant mixed lymphocyte reaction (GvH or HvG direction). The source is a human patient who was an organ donor for intestinal transplantation.

This clone was detected only a few times. The chain links TRBV28 to TRBJ1-5, with D tentatively TRBD1 (5 bases). Per the germline V gene, CDR1 is MDHEN and CDR2 is SYDVKM. V lost 8 bases to trimming and J lost 4 bases, with 9 bases between them. This CDR3 region has 12 residues. The CDR3 region is CASGALNQPQHF. The CDR3 DNA is TGTGCCAGCGGGGCCTTAAATCAGCCCCAGCATTTT.

The chain carries TRBV30 and TRBJ1-3; D is unresolved. CDR1 GTSNPN and CDR2 SVGIG come from the germline V gene (reference sequence). The CDR3 covers 16 residues. Between the trimmed V and J ends, which lost 0 bases and 8 bases, there was a span of 20 bases. The DNA for the CDR3 is TGTGCCTGGAGTGTATTATTGGTTGGCCGACTAGACACCATATATTTT. It translates to CAWSVLLVGRLDTIYF.

This rearrangement joins TRBV6-5 to TRBJ1-2; TRBD1 agrees at 10 bases. The V gene end was trimmed by 5 bases and the J gene end by 7 bases; junction bases not matched to a gene: 7. The CDR3 consists of 14 residues. CDR1 is MNHEY and CDR2 is SVGAGI in the germline V gene. CDR3 bases: TGTGCCAGCAGTCCCGGGACAGGGGAGGGTGGCTACACCTTC. This translates into CASSPGTGEGGYTF.